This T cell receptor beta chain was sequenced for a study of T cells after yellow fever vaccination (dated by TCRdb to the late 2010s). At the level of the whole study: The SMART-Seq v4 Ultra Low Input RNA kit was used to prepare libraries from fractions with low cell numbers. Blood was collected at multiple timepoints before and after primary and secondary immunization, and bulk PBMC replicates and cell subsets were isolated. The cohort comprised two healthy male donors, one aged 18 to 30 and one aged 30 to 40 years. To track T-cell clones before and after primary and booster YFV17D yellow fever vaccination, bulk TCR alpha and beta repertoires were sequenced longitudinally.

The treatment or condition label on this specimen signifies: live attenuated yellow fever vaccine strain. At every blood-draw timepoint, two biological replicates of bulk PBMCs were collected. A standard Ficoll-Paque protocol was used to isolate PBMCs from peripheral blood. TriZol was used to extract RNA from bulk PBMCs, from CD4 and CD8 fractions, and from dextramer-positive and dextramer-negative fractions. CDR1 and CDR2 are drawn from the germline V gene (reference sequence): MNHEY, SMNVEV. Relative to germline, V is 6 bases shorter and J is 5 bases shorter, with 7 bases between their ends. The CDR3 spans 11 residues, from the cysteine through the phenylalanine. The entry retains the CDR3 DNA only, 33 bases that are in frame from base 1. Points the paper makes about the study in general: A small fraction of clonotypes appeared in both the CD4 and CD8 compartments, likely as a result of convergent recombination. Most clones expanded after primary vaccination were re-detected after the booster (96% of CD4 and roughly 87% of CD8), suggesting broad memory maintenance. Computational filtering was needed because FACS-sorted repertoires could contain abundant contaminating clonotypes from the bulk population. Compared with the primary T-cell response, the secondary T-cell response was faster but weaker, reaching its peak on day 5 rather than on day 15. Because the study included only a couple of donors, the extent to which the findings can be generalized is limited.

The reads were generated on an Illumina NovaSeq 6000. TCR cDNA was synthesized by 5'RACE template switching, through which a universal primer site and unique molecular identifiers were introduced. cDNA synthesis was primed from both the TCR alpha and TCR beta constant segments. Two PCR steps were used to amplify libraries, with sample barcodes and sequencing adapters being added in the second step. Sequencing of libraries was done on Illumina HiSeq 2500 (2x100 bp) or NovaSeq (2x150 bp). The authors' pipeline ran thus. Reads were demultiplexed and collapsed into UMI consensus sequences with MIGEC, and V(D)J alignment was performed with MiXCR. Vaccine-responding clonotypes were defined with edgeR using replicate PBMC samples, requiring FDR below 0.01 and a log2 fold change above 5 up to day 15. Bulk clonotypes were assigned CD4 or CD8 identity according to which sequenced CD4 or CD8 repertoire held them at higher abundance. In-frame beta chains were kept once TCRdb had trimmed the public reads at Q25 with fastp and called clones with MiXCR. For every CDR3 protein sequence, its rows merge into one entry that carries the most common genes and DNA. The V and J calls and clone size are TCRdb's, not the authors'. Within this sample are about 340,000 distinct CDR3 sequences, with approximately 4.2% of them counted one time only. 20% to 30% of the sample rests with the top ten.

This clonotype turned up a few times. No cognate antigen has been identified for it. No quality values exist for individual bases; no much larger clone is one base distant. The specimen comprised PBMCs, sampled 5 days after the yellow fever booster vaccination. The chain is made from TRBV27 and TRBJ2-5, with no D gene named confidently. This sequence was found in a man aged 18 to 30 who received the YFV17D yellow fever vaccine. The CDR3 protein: CASRNRETQYF. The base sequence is TGTGCCAGCAGAAATCGCGAGACCCAGTACTTC.